What follows are 10 T cell receptor beta chains derived from one specimen sequenced in a study of Ad26.COV2.S vaccination and SARS-CoV-2 variants. As for treatment: around 19 received Ad26.COV2.S at low or high dose, single or two shots; roughly 5 received placebo; per-sample allocation not given. Following the first vaccine or placebo injection, samples were taken on day 63. Sequencing used immunoSEQ multiplex PCR; TCRdb keeps in-frame clones, though not all of them. The table has approximately 250,000 clones, approximately 88% seen once; the top ten hold about 2.8%. The material was peripheral blood, obtained in a trial of Ad26.COV2.S vaccine versus placebo. Receptor source: a person between 18 and 60 years old who received the Ad26.COV2.S COVID-19 vaccine or a placebo.

The chain links TRBV19 to TRBJ1-6; TRBD1 matches at 11 bases. Trimming took 6 bases from V and 5 from J; bases not matched to a gene: 15. Germline lookup yields CDR1 LNHDA and CDR2 SQIVND (reference sequence). CDR3 length: 19 residues. CDR3 coding DNA: TGTGCCAGTAGGCATACCCCGACCGGGACAGGGGGAAATAATTCACCCCTCCACTTT. Translating it yields CASRHTPTGTGGNNSPLHF. Variable domain in full (rest from reference TRBV19 and TRBJ1-6): DGGITQSPKYLFRKEGQNVTLSCEQNLNHDAMYWYRQDPGQGLRLIYYSQIVNDFQKGDIAEGYSVSREKKESFPLTVTSAQKNPTAFYLCASRHTPTGTGGNNSPLHFGNGTRLTVT.

To note about this clone: At the DNA level, this CDR3 is encoded by other sequences in the same sample as well. The V gene is TRBV19, the J gene TRBJ2-3; D ambiguous. The CDR3 totals 15 residues. Trimming removed 3 bases from V and 1 base from J, with 11 bases in between. The germline gives CDR1 LNHDA, CDR2 SQIVND (reference sequence). The CDR3: CASSIGGGGTDTQYF. The CDR3 DNA follows: TGTGCCAGTAGTATTGGCGGCGGTGGCACAGATACGCAGTATTTT.

This clone appeared once. This chain connects TRBV7-9 to TRBJ1-2, with D possibly matching TRBD1 (6 bases). The V end lost 1 base, the J end lost 2 bases, and 14 bases lay between the germline ends. The CDR3 length is 16 residues. CDR1 and CDR2 (germline): SEHNR, FQNEAQ (reference sequence). DNA of the CDR3: TGTGCCAGCAGCTTAGTTCGAACAGGGAGGAACTATGGCTACACCTTC. Amino acid sequence: CASSLVRTGRNYGYTF.

The V gene is TRBV3-1 (or the pseudogene TRBV3-2), the J gene TRBJ1-5; no definite D call. The CDR3 length is 15 residues. The V gene lost 1 base and the J gene lost 2 bases, with 9 bases spanning the gap. Germline V gene lookup returns CDR1 LGHDT and CDR2 YNNKEL (reference sequence). CDR3 bases: TGTGCCAGCAGCCAAGGGGAAAGAGGCAATCAGCCCCAGCATTTT. It translates to CASSQGERGNQPQHF.

The chain carries TRBV18 and TRBJ2-7; D tentatively fits TRBD1 or TRBD2 (5 bases each). Trimming shortened V by 4 bases and J by 3 bases, and 13 bases separated the two germline ends. Germline CDR1 KGHSH, CDR2 LQKENI. The length of the CDR3 is 14 residues. CDR3 in DNA: TGTGCCAGCTCACTCGTTACTGGGGGCTACGAGCAGTACTTC. Amino acids: CASSLVTGGYEQYF.

The rearrangement joins TRBV5-4 to TRBJ2-1; 8 nucleotides match TRBD1. V gave up 4 bases and J gave up 2 bases; unmatched junction bases: 8. Germline loops: CDR1 SGHNT, CDR2 YYREEE (reference sequence). The CDR3 extends over 16 amino acids. Written as DNA, the CDR3 is TGTGCCAGCAGCCCTGGACAGGGTAAGACCTACAATGAGCAGTTCTTC. Translation gives CASSPGQGKTYNEQFF.

The chain is built from TRBV5-1 and TRBJ2-5; the D is unclear. Trimming took 0 bases from V and 5 from J, leaving 11 bases between them. Germline V CDR1 and CDR2: SGHRS, YFSETQ. The CDR3 is 14 amino acids. The CDR3, as DNA: TGCGCCAGCAGCTTGGAAAGGGAAGGGGAGACCCAGTACTTC. It yields the protein CASSLEREGETQYF.

Only one count was recorded for this clone. The chain recombines TRBV18 with TRBJ2-7, with D hard to call. Germline CDR1 and CDR2: KGHSH and LQKENI. This CDR3 contains 12 residues. V was pared by 2 bases and J by 5 bases, with 7 bases between. CDR3 region: CASSPGLNEQYF. As DNA, the CDR3 is TGTGCCAGCTCACCAGGGCTGAACGAGCAGTACTTC. The whole variable domain, remainder taken from reference TRBV18 and TRBJ2-7, is NAGVMQNPRHLVRRRGQEARLRCSPMKGHSHVYWYRQLPEEGLKFMVYLQKENIIDESGMPKERFSAEFPKEGPSILRIQQVVRGDSAAYFCASSPGLNEQYFGPGTRLTVT.

This rearrangement joins TRBV18 to TRBJ2-1; D is unclear. Trimming removed 6 bases from V and 0 bases from J, with 15 bases in between. Germline lookup yields CDR1 KGHSH and CDR2 LQKENI. The CDR3 runs to 16 residues. The CDR3 sequence: CASSRYDDSSYNEQFF. In DNA form, the CDR3 reads TGTGCCAGCTCTCGCTACGACGATAGCTCCTACAATGAGCAGTTCTTC.

The chain has TRBV6-1 and TRBJ2-4; no firm D call. Trimming removed 3 bases from V and 0 bases from J, with 12 bases in between. The CDR3 runs to 16 residues. The V gene's germline CDR1 is MNHNS and CDR2 SASEGT. The CDR3 region is CASSEGRNLAKNIQYF. CDR3 in DNA: TGTGCCAGCAGTGAGGGCCGGAACCTAGCCAAAAACATTCAGTACTTC.